The table lists the clone carrying this T cell receptor (beta chain) with many counts. Its specificity is unknown. The sample is drawn from a study of T cells in Graves' hyperthyroidism and ophthalmopathy. Overall study: Peripheral blood was collected at initial diagnosis, before any treatment. Study conclusions and caveats: Patients with ophthalmopathy were separated from those with stable hyperthyroidism by a 13 V-J model. Before onset, by a median of approximately 6.8 months, the model predicted ophthalmopathy.

The V gene end was trimmed by 0 bases and the J gene end by 8 bases; junction bases not matched to a gene: 6. CDR1 and CDR2 from the germline V gene are SNHLY and FYNNEI. The CDR3 is made up of 15 amino acids. The PBMCs studied were ones that came from roughly 9.4 ml fresh peripheral blood. There were TCR beta CDR3 regions amplified from RNA transcripts. RT-PCR in the first round (using the HTBI primer set) targeted the TCR CDR3. In TCRdb, the multiplex PCR reads were re-called with MiXCR into one record per CDR3 protein. The sample consists of 250,000 to 300,000 distinct CDR3 sequences, roughly an eighth of them appearing once.

The receptor's source is a woman aged 40-49 years with Graves' hyperthyroidism. Sequenced: blood. The genes are TRBV2 and TRBJ2-1; 8 nucleotides match TRBD2. The CDR3 DNA follows: TGTGCCAGCAGTGAAGCGTACGGGAGGGTCGATGAGCAGTTCTTC. This sequence encodes CASSEAYGRVDEQFF.